The clone carrying this T cell receptor (beta chain) came up many times. Its antigen remains unidentified. iRepertoire HTBI primers and Arm-PCR of CDR3 regions built TCR beta libraries. TCRdb analysed the multiplex PCR reads with MiXCR anew, one entry per CDR3 protein. The data hold about 300,000 distinct CDR3 sequences, with around 20% observed a single time. V lost 5 bases to trimming and J lost 4 bases, with 15 bases between them. This CDR3 contains 14 residues. Looked up from germline, CDR1 is LNHNV and CDR2 is YYDKDF (reference sequence). Indicated time point: persistent/refractory GD, antithyroid drugs over 5 years with positive TRAb. The authors made the TCR library using RNA they extracted from PBMCs. The authors drew patients from an endocrinology department in Xi'an, China. The sample comes from a study of regulatory T cells in long-lasting Graves disease. Findings and caveats of the study: TCR diversity was lower in persistent than newly diagnosed Graves' disease.

The receptor was isolated from a female donor with Graves disease. This chain connects TRBV15 to TRBJ2-7; tentative D call: TRBD1 (5 bases). The sequences come from peripheral blood mononuclear cells (PBMCs), collected when the disease was refractory, from a patient treated with antithyroid drugs. CDR3 sequence reads: CATSPAGMVYEQYF. The CDR3 DNA reads TGTGCCACCAGCCCCGCAGGGATGGTATACGAGCAGTACTTC. Based on the CDR3 plus reference TRBV15 and TRBJ2-7, the full variable domain is DAMVIQNPRYQVTQFGKPVTLSCSQTLNHNVMYWYQQKSSQAPKLLFHYYDKDFNNEADTPDNFQSRRPNTSFCFLDIRSPGLGDTAMYLCATSPAGMVYEQYFGPGTRLTVT.